The next 24 T cell receptor beta chains were all read from a single sample in a study of CD4 T cells in relation to SARS-CoV-2 and coronaviruses (dated by TCRdb to the early 2020s). These TCRs' antigens remain unknown. CD4+ T cells from unexposed donors were collected before the COVID-19 pandemic (2011-2018). After approximately eleven days of culture, CD4+ T cells were isolated with the EasySep CD4+ T cell isolation kit. Libraries came from the immunoSEQ multiplex PCR assay. TCRdb provides this immuneACCESS table in a form limited to in-frame rearrangements. Some clones are lacking; in checked studies, under half of them reflect an unresolved V gene, and why the rest are absent is not known. This sample is represented by 20,000 to 25,000 clones; approximately 82% of them were singletons. The biggest ten clones account for roughly 17% of the sample. The sample comprised CD4+ T cells from PBMCs, cultured in vitro. Source of these receptors: a human donor in good health.

The CDR3 region has the DNA TGTGCCAGCAGTTGGGGACTAGCGGGAGAGGAGACCCAGTACTTC. Encoded protein: CASSWGLAGEETQYF. The chain links TRBV6-5 to TRBJ2-5; TRBD2 agrees at 14 bases. The CDR3 is made up of 15 amino acids. Germline-derived CDR1 and CDR2 are MNHEY and SVGAGI. Losses at the gene ends were 4 bases for V and 5 bases for J; bases not matched to a gene: 3.

The V gene is TRBV6-1, the J gene TRBJ1-4; D remains ambiguous. This CDR3 region has 14 residues. V lost 2 bases to trimming and J lost 0 bases, with 4 bases between them. Germline V CDR1 and CDR2: MNHNS, SASEGT. The DNA for the CDR3 is TGTGCCAGCAGTGAACCTACAACTAATGAAAAACTGTTTTTT. This codes for CASSEPTTNEKLFF.

This chain joins TRBV4-1 and TRBJ2-5, with 8 bases matching TRBD2. Germline V gene lookup returns CDR1 MGHRA and CDR2 YSYEKL. The CDR3 is made up of 17 amino acids. Trimming removed 4 bases from V and 2 bases from J; junction bases left unmatched: 12. This CDR3 is CASSLRKVAGFQETQYF. CDR3 nucleotides: TGCGCCAGCAGCCTCCGGAAGGTAGCGGGGTTTCAAGAGACCCAGTACTTC.

The gene calls are TRBV7-7 and TRBJ2-2, with D perhaps TRBD2 (6 bases). The CDR3 runs to 15 residues. The V gene lost 5 bases and the J gene lost 1 base, with 11 bases spanning the gap. CDR1 SSHAT and CDR2 FNYEAQ come from the germline V gene (reference sequence). CDR3 in DNA: TGTGCCAGCAGCCCGGGACTCCAGAACACCGGGGAGCTGTTTTTT. Protein: CASSPGLQNTGELFF.

This clone showed up just once. The chain joins TRBV5-1 to TRBJ2-3, with a tentative D call TRBD1 (6 bases). This CDR3 spans 14 amino acids. Trimming left V 4 bases short and J 0 bases short, with 9 bases between. CDR1 and CDR2 from the germline V gene are SGHRS and YFSETQ. The CDR3 spells CASSHGQSTDTQYF. The CDR3 DNA follows: TGCGCCAGCAGCCACGGACAGAGCACAGATACGCAGTATTTT.

The V and J genes are TRBV11-2 and TRBJ2-5, with 14 positions matching TRBD2. This CDR3 comprises 16 residues. The junction had 5 bases not matched to a gene; V was cut back by 3 bases and J by 5 bases. Germline V gene lookup returns CDR1 SGHAT and CDR2 FQNNGV. This CDR3 is CASSLGTSGGGETQYF. As DNA, the CDR3 is TGTGCCAGCAGCTTGGGGACTAGCGGGGGTGGGGAGACCCAGTACTTC.

V is TRBV30 and J is TRBJ1-1; D may be TRBD1 (5 bases). The CDR3 spans 13 residues. In germline, CDR1 is GTSNPN, CDR2 SVGIG (reference sequence). V lost 2 bases, J lost 6 bases, and 13 bases lay in between. The CDR3 protein is CAWSFWGASEAFF. The CDR3 coding sequence is TGTGCCTGGAGTTTCTGGGGCGCATCTGAAGCTTTCTTT. The variable domain in full, with the rest retrieved from reference TRBV30 and TRBJ1-1, is SQTIHQWPATLVQPVGSPLSLECTVEGTSNPNLYWYRQAAGRGLQLLFYSVGIGQISSEVPQNLSASRPQDRQFILSSKKLLLSDSGFYLCAWSFWGASEAFFGQGTRLTVV.

The CDR3 is CSASPLRDGPHYNEQFF. As DNA, the CDR3 is TGCAGTGCTAGTCCGTTGCGGGATGGACCCCACTACAATGAGCAGTTCTTC. The rearrangement links TRBV20-1 to TRBJ2-1, with D maybe TRBD2 (6 bases). The CDR3 is made up of 17 amino acids. V lost 3 bases and J 3 bases, leaving 21 bases between the germline ends. Looked up from germline, CDR1 is DFQATT and CDR2 is SNEGSKA (reference sequence).

This clone was counted once. The CDR3 is CASSPSGTNNEQFF. DNA of the CDR3: TGTGCCAGCAGCCCGTCCGGGACAAACAATGAGCAGTTCTTC. The chain is built from TRBV7-3 and TRBJ2-1; D possibly corresponds to TRBD1 (6 bases). The CDR3 runs to 14 residues. V was clipped by 5 bases and J by 5 bases, with 13 bases between them. Germline V gene lookup returns CDR1 SGHTA and CDR2 FQGTGA.

The gene calls are TRBV10-1 and TRBJ2-2; D possibly corresponds to TRBD1 (5 bases). Trimming left V 6 bases short and J 8 bases short, with 13 bases between. Per the germline V gene, CDR1 is WNHNN and CDR2 is SYGVQD (reference sequence). The CDR3 has 13 amino acids. The CDR3 sequence is CASRQGRVGELFF. CDR3 nucleotide sequence: TGCGCCAGCAGGCAGGGTCGAGTAGGGGAGCTGTTTTTT.

The chain combines TRBV7-3 with TRBJ1-2; D may be TRBD1 (6 bases). Germline assignment: CDR1 SGHTA and CDR2 FQGTGA. The CDR3 sequence is 14 residues long. Trimming stripped 1 base from V and 6 bases from J, with 12 bases between. The CDR3 region has the DNA TGTGCCAGCAGCTTAAAGGGGGGGGACCATGGCTACACCTTC. Translation: CASSLKGGDHGYTF. The full variable domain, completed using reference TRBV7-3 and TRBJ1-2, is GAGVSQTPSNKVTEKGKYVELRCDPISGHTALYWYRQSLGQGPEFLIYFQGTGAADDSGLPNDRFFAVRPEGSVSTLKIQRTERGDSAVYLCASSLKGGDHGYTFGSGTRLTVV.

The V and J genes are TRBV7-9 and TRBJ2-5, with 12 bases matching TRBD1. CDR1 and CDR2 from the germline V gene are SEHNR and FQNEAQ (reference sequence). After removal of 5 bases from V and 5 bases from J, the junction contained 12 bases not matched to a gene. The CDR3 sequence is 17 residues long. This CDR3 is CASSHPTWDRGRETQYF. The DNA of the CDR3 is TGTGCCAGCAGCCACCCGACATGGGACAGGGGGCGGGAGACCCAGTACTTC.

This clone appeared a few times. J is TRBJ1-6 and V is TRBV18; no firm D call. V lost 1 base and J lost 7, with 11 bases in between. Germline loops: CDR1 KGHSH, CDR2 LQKENI. This CDR3 has 15 residues. The CDR3 here is CASSPQALGNSPLHF. CDR3 nucleotides: TGTGCCAGCTCACCACAGGCATTGGGGAATTCACCCCTCCACTTT.

The gene calls are TRBV10-3 and TRBJ2-5; D is unclear. The CDR3 is 12 residues long. The germline V and J ends were trimmed by 5 bases and 1 base, with 5 bases remaining between them. CDR1 ENHRY and CDR2 SYGVKD come from the germline V gene. CDR3 DNA sequence: TGTGCCATCAGTTCGGGCCAAGAGACCCAGTACTTC. Its translation: CAISSGQETQYF.

The chain is built from TRBV15 and TRBJ2-5, with a possible D match to TRBD2 (5 bases). Between the trimmed V and J ends, which lost 3 bases and 5 bases, there was a span of 16 bases. Germline values: CDR1 LNHNV, CDR2 YYDKDF (reference sequence). CDR3 size: 15 residues. In DNA form, the CDR3 reads TGTGCCACCAGCAGGGAGGTGGGTTTTTGGGAGACCCAGTACTTC. This translates into CATSREVGFWETQYF. Full variable domain (remainder filled in from reference TRBV15 and TRBJ2-5): DAMVIQNPRYQVTQFGKPVTLSCSQTLNHNVMYWYQQKSSQAPKLLFHYYDKDFNNEADTPDNFQSRRPNTSFCFLDIRSPGLGDTAMYLCATSREVGFWETQYFGPGTRLLVL.

The chain carries TRBV11-2 and TRBJ2-3; 7 bases match TRBD2. This CDR3 comprises 15 residues. Trimming removed 5 bases from V and 4 bases from J; junction bases left unmatched: 9. Germline assignment: CDR1 SGHAT and CDR2 FQNNGV. The CDR3 loop is CASSQDAGVADTQYF. In DNA, the CDR3 is TGTGCCAGCAGCCAAGATGCGGGAGTTGCAGATACGCAGTATTTT.

V gene TRBV5-4 combines with J gene TRBJ2-6; no reliable D call. Between the trimmed V and J ends, which lost 4 bases and 1 base, there was a span of 6 bases. From germline, CDR1 is SGHNT and CDR2 YYREEE (reference sequence). CDR3 length equals 14 residues. For the CDR3, the DNA is TGTGCCAGCAGCCGTGGGTCTGGGGCCAACGTCCTGACTTTC. The encoded protein is CASSRGSGANVLTF.

V usage is TRBV3-1 (or the pseudogene TRBV3-2) and J usage is TRBJ2-3; 7 positions match TRBD1. The germline gives CDR1 LGHDT, CDR2 YNNKEL (reference sequence). The V segment lost 2 bases and the J segment 2 bases; nucleotides outside the gene matches: 10. The CDR3 loop spans 17 amino acids. The chain's CDR3 is CASSQSSGGQLTDTQYF. Here the CDR3 DNA reads TGTGCCAGCAGCCAAAGTTCTGGGGGACAGCTCACAGATACGCAGTATTTT.

The V call is TRBV5-1, the J call TRBJ2-1; 9 nucleotides align to TRBD2. V lost 0 bases to trimming and J lost 2 bases; unmatched junction nucleotides: 6. This CDR3 comprises 17 residues. In germline, CDR1 is SGHRS, CDR2 YFSETQ. The CDR3 DNA follows: TGCGCCAGCAGCTTGGCCATTAGGACTAGCGCCTACAATGAGCAGTTCTTC. Amino acids: CASSLAIRTSAYNEQFF. The whole variable domain, remainder taken from reference TRBV5-1 and TRBJ2-1, is KAGVTQTPRYLIKTRGQQVTLSCSPISGHRSVSWYQQTPGQGLQFLFEYFSETQRNKGNFPGRFSGRQFSNSRSEMNVSTLELGDSALYLCASSLAIRTSAYNEQFFGPGTRLTVL.

The chain employs TRBV30 and TRBJ1-1, with D possibly being TRBD1 (6 bases). The CDR3 extends over 13 amino acids. Trimming removed 1 base at V and 3 bases at J, with 9 bases between. Germline loops: CDR1 GTSNPN, CDR2 SVGIG (reference sequence). CDR3 protein: CAWSGQEDTEAFF. CDR3 nucleotide sequence: TGTGCCTGGAGTGGACAGGAAGACACTGAAGCTTTCTTT.

The rearrangement uses TRBV5-1 and TRBJ2-1, with 11 bases lining up with TRBD2. V gave up 1 base and J gave up 6 bases; unmatched junction bases: 3. This CDR3 spans 15 amino acids. Germline CDR1 is SGHRS and CDR2 is YFSETQ. CDR3 protein: CASSLIAGGPNEQFF. CDR3 nucleotide sequence: TGCGCCAGCAGCTTGATAGCGGGAGGGCCCAATGAGCAGTTCTTC.

The chain carries TRBV28 and TRBJ1-4; perhaps TRBD1 as D (5 bases). Germline CDR1 is MDHEN and CDR2 is SYDVKM. Trimming stripped 5 bases from V and 7 bases from J, with 17 bases between. The CDR3 is made up of 15 amino acids. As DNA, the CDR3 is TGTGCCAGCAGTCGGCCCGGGGCTCAGGGTGAAAAACTGTTTTTT. This sequence encodes CASSRPGAQGEKLFF.

The CDR3 loop reads CASRQTSGSIYEQYF. For the CDR3, the DNA is TGTGCCAGCAGACAGACTAGCGGGAGTATCTACGAGCAGTACTTC. The chain combines TRBV6-6 with TRBJ2-7; 12 bases agree with TRBD2. The junction had 6 bases not matched to a gene; V was cut back by 6 bases and J by 3 bases. Germline V gives CDR1 MNHNY, CDR2 SVGAGI (reference sequence). The CDR3 loop spans 15 amino acids.

A few counts support this clone. The rearrangement uses TRBV5-1 and TRBJ1-2, with 7 bases matching TRBD1. Per the germline V gene, CDR1 is SGHRS and CDR2 is YFSETQ. Trimming cost V 4 bases and J 1 base; bases outside gene matches: 4. The CDR3 has 14 residues. CDR3 protein: CASSPTGINYGYTF. Here the CDR3 DNA reads TGCGCCAGCAGCCCGACAGGGATTAACTATGGCTACACCTTC.